The 14 T cell receptor beta chains listed next were all sequenced from one sample in a study of blood T cell repertoires in COVID-19. Assay: immunoSEQ multiplex PCR; the TCRdb copy retains only in-frame clones and omits some. The sample consists of 120,000 to 150,000 clones, 88% of them appearing once. Sequencing was done on a sample of peripheral blood. These TCRs come from a human donor in a cohort sampled during active COVID-19.

V usage is TRBV5-4 and J usage is TRBJ2-3; 8 nucleotides agree with TRBD2. V was clipped by 1 base and J by 5 bases; unmatched bases: 9. This CDR3 has 16 amino acids. Germline V CDR1 and CDR2: SGHNT, YYREEE (reference sequence). CDR3 protein: CASSLSGGGLGDTQYF. For the CDR3, the DNA is TGTGCCAGCAGCTTGAGTGGCGGGGGGCTGGGAGATACGCAGTATTTT.

The chain combines TRBV25-1 with TRBJ1-2, with a weak D call TRBD1 (5 bases). The germline V and J ends were trimmed by 3 bases and 9 bases, with 11 bases remaining between them. Per the germline V gene, CDR1 is MGHDK and CDR2 is SYGVNS. CDR3 length equals 12 residues. CDR3 sequence: CASSDDRQSYTF. DNA for the CDR3: TGTGCCAGCAGTGATGATCGACAGAGCTACACCTTC.

This chain links TRBV2 with TRBJ2-7, with 12 bases lining up with TRBD2. The CDR3 spans 17 residues. Trimming removed 0 bases from V and 3 bases from J; junction bases left unmatched: 6. Germline assignment: CDR1 SNHLY and CDR2 FYNNEI. The CDR3 sequence: CASSEAPGLAGIYEQYF. DNA of the CDR3: TGTGCCAGCAGTGAAGCGCCGGGACTAGCGGGCATCTACGAGCAGTACTTC.

The table lists this clone with a count of one. V usage is TRBV6-1 and J usage is TRBJ2-3; 16 nucleotides agree with TRBD2. Germline V gives CDR1 MNHNS, CDR2 SASEGT. The J segment lost 4 bases and the V segment lost 3 bases, leaving 7 bases of the junction unmatched. This CDR3 is 18 amino acids long. CDR3 loop: CASSDLSGLAGGADTQYF. The CDR3 coding sequence is TGTGCCAGCAGTGACCTGTCGGGACTAGCGGGGGGGGCAGATACGCAGTATTTT.

The chain employs TRBV5-1 and TRBJ2-2; weak D call: TRBD1 (5 bases). Germline V gene sequence: CDR1 SGHRS, CDR2 YFSETQ. This CDR3 region has 14 residues. V lost 5 bases and J 6 bases, leaving 14 bases between the germline ends. CDR3 region: CASRSDPGPGELFF. In DNA form, the CDR3 reads TGCGCCAGCAGGAGCGACCCAGGGCCCGGGGAGCTGTTTTTT.

The gene calls are TRBV28 and TRBJ2-1; TRBD2 might be the D (5 bases). This CDR3 is built from 13 residues. Germline CDR1 and CDR2: MDHEN and SYDVKM. Trimming removed 6 bases from V and 4 bases from J, with 10 bases in between. The CDR3 region is CASRGEVYNEQFF. Written as DNA, the CDR3 is TGTGCCAGCAGGGGAGAGGTATACAATGAGCAGTTCTTC.

The genes are TRBV4-1 and TRBJ2-5, with 10 bases identical to TRBD2. The CDR3 has 17 amino acids. CDR1 and CDR2 from the germline V gene are MGHRA and YSYEKL. The V segment lost 1 base and the J segment 1 base; nucleotides outside the gene matches: 6. The CDR3 nucleotides read TGCGCCAGCAGCCAAGTCGGGCTAGCGGGGGCCCAAGAGACCCAGTACTTC. It yields the protein CASSQVGLAGAQETQYF.

The genes are TRBV12-1 and TRBJ1-1; no DNA check was done on the table's D call, TRBD1. TRBV12-1 represents a pseudogene. CDR3 size: 16 residues. The CDR3 nucleotides read TGTGCCAGCAGCCCCCACACAGGGGCAGCGAACACTGAAGCTTTCTTT. Its translation is CASSPHTGAANTEAFF.

This chain links TRBV19 with TRBJ1-5, with D possibly being TRBD1 (6 bases). The germline V gene encodes CDR1 LNHDA and CDR2 SQIVND (reference sequence). V dropped 3 bases and J dropped 2 bases, with 8 bases sitting between them. The CDR3 has 14 residues. The DNA of the CDR3 is TGTGCCAGTAGTATCCACAGGGGCAATCAGCCCCAGCATTTT. This codes for CASSIHRGNQPQHF. Supplemented by reference TRBV19 and TRBJ1-5, the full variable domain reads DGGITQSPKYLFRKEGQNVTLSCEQNLNHDAMYWYRQDPGQGLRLIYYSQIVNDFQKGDIAEGYSVSREKKESFPLTVTSAQKNPTAFYLCASSIHRGNQPQHFGDGTRLSIL.

The chain couples TRBV28 to TRBJ1-3; no clear D gene. The ends were cut back, 7 bases at V and 4 bases at J, with 14 bases in the middle. CDR1 is MDHEN, CDR2 SYDVKM, per germline. This CDR3 is built from 14 residues. The CDR3 region is CASTLGGRGNTIYF. The CDR3 nucleotides read TGTGCCAGCACCCTGGGTGGGCGCGGAAACACCATATATTTT.

The V gene is TRBV24-1, the J gene TRBJ2-1; possibly TRBD1 for D (6 bases). The CDR3 spans 14 residues. V lost 5 bases to trimming and J lost 13 bases, with 20 bases between them. The V gene's germline CDR1 is KGHDR and CDR2 SFDVKD. Here the CDR3 DNA reads TGTGCCACCAGTGCTGACTACGGGACACCTTATCAGTTCTTC. Its translation is CATSADYGTPYQFF.

The rearrangement links TRBV5-5 to TRBJ1-1; D gene ambiguous. Germline CDR1 SGHKS, CDR2 YYEKEE (reference sequence). V was clipped by 5 bases and J by 8 bases, with 16 bases between them. This CDR3 spans 13 amino acids. Written as DNA, the CDR3 is TGTGCCAGCAGTCACACCTCCCGGGGAGAAGCTTTCTTT. Translated: CASSHTSRGEAFF.

The rearrangement links TRBV6-6 to TRBJ2-7; 10 bases agree with TRBD1. CDR1 and CDR2 (germline): MNHNY, SVGAGI (reference sequence). The V segment lost 6 bases and the J segment 3 bases; nucleotides outside the gene matches: 2. The CDR3 has 13 amino acids. The CDR3 DNA sequence: TGTGCCAGCAGCTGGGACAGGGGCTACGAGCAGTACTTC. Its translation: CASSWDRGYEQYF.

The J gene is TRBJ2-7, the V gene TRBV2; 13 bases are shared with TRBD2. Germline V gives CDR1 SNHLY, CDR2 FYNNEI. Losses at the gene ends were 5 bases for V and 0 bases for J; bases not matched to a gene: 13. CDR3 length: 19 amino acids. CDR3 region: CASSPSPRLAGGFSYEQYF. The CDR3 DNA reads as TGTGCCAGCAGTCCGTCTCCCCGACTAGCGGGAGGTTTCTCCTACGAGCAGTACTTC.